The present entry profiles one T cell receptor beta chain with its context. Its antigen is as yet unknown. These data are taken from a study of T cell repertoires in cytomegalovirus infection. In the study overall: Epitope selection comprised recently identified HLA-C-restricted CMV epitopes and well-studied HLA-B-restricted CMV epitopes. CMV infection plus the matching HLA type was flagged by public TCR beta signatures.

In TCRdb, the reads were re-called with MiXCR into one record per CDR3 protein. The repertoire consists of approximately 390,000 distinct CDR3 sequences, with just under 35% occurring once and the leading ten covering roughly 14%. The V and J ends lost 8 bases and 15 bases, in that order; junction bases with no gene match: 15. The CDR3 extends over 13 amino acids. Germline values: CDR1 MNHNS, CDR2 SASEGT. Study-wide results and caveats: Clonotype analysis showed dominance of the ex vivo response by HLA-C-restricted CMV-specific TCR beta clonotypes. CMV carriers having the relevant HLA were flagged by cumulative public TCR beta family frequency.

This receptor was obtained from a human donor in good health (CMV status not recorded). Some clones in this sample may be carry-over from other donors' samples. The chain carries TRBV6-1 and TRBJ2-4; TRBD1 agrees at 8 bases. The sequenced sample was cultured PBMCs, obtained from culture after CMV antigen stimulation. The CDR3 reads CASQIGQGESRYF. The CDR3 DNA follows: TGTGCCAGCCAAATCGGACAGGGAGAATCTAGGTACTTC.